These 19 T cell receptor beta chains share one sample of origin, sequenced in a study of cytomegalovirus exposure and HLA in healthy donors. Use of 60 Vbeta and 13 Jbeta primers characterized the PCR. Here immunoSEQ multiplex PCR was the method, and the copy in TCRdb shows in-frame clones only, minus some. The sample lists about 110,000 clones; 70% to 80% were seen once. Material: PBMCs. These receptors were obtained from a man aged 50-59 years in good health and CMV-seropositive.

This clone has only a few counts. The V gene is TRBV6-1, the J gene TRBJ1-1; D is unclear. V gave up 4 bases and J gave up 1 base, with 16 bases separating them. The CDR3 extends over 16 amino acids. The germline gives CDR1 MNHNS, CDR2 SASEGT. The CDR3 reads CASSGIRGDPNTEAFF. The CDR3 bases are TGTGCCAGCAGTGGTATCCGTGGAGACCCGAACACTGAAGCTTTCTTT.

This chain uses TRBV30 with TRBJ2-5, with D uncertain. This CDR3 contains 12 residues. V was trimmed by 0 bases and J by 4 bases, leaving 6 bases between them. Germline-derived CDR1 and CDR2 are GTSNPN and SVGIG (reference sequence). The CDR3 nucleotides are TGTGCCTGGAGTGTACTCGGAGAGACCCAGTACTTC. It yields the protein CAWSVLGETQYF. The whole variable domain, remainder taken from reference TRBV30 and TRBJ2-5, is SQTIHQWPATLVQPVGSPLSLECTVEGTSNPNLYWYRQAAGRGLQLLFYSVGIGQISSEVPQNLSASRPQDRQFILSSKKLLLSDSGFYLCAWSVLGETQYFGPGTRLLVL.

The table lists this clone with a count of one. V and J are TRBV10-3 and TRBJ2-1; 9 bases match TRBD1. The CDR3 sequence is 14 residues long. CDR1 ENHRY and CDR2 SYGVKD come from the germline V gene. V dropped 3 bases and J dropped 7; count of bases not matched to a gene: 4. The CDR3 loop is CAISETGGENEQFF. In DNA, the CDR3 is TGTGCCATCAGTGAAACAGGGGGCGAGAATGAGCAGTTCTTC.

The chain employs TRBV27 and TRBJ2-7; 8 bases align to TRBD1. Trimming cost V 5 bases and J 3 bases; bases outside gene matches: 9. The CDR3 extends over 15 amino acids. In germline, CDR1 is MNHEY, CDR2 SMNVEV (reference sequence). CDR3 residues: CASSNLGQGLYEQYF. Written as DNA, the CDR3 is TGTGCCAGCAGTAACCTCGGACAGGGACTCTACGAGCAGTACTTC.

The rearrangement joins TRBV4-1 to TRBJ2-3, with D maybe TRBD2 (6 bases). The ends were cut back, 0 bases at V and 3 bases at J, with 19 bases in the middle. Germline CDR1 MGHRA, CDR2 YSYEKL. The CDR3 has 18 residues. The CDR3 bases are TGCGCCAGCAGCCAAGAACCCCGCGGGACTCACATAACAGATACGCAGTATTTT. The encoded protein is CASSQEPRGTHITDTQYF.

The rearrangement uses TRBV7-6 and TRBJ2-1, with 14 bases matching TRBD2. Germline lookup yields CDR1 SGHVS and CDR2 FNYEAQ. Trimming removed 3 bases from V and 5 bases from J; junction bases left unmatched: 9. The CDR3 covers 18 residues. CDR3 sequence: CASSFSRLAGGPNNEQFF. In DNA, the CDR3 is TGTGCCAGCAGCTTCTCCCGACTAGCGGGAGGGCCTAACAATGAGCAGTTCTTC.

This clone was counted a single time. The rearrangement joins TRBV30 to TRBJ2-3; D possibly corresponds to TRBD1 (7 bases). Trimming removed 3 bases at V and 3 bases at J, with 19 bases between. The CDR3 has 16 amino acids. Looked up from germline, CDR1 is GTSNPN and CDR2 is SVGIG (reference sequence). The CDR3 DNA is TGTGCCTGGAGCTTAGGTGGAGGGGGCATAACAGATACGCAGTATTTT. Translated: CAWSLGGGGITDTQYF.

This chain uses TRBV5-4 with TRBJ2-7; 7 positions match TRBD2. V was clipped by 4 bases and J by 7 bases; unmatched bases: 5. The CDR3 spans 12 residues. Germline CDR1 is SGHNT and CDR2 is YYREEE (reference sequence). In DNA form, the CDR3 reads TGTGCCAGCAGCCCCTGGGGGGGGGAGCAGTACTTC. Encoded protein: CASSPWGGEQYF.

This clone occurred a few times. The V gene is TRBV6-5, the J gene TRBJ2-7; 9 nucleotides agree with TRBD1. The junction had 9 bases not matched to a gene; V was cut back by 5 bases and J by 4 bases. Germline V gives CDR1 MNHEY, CDR2 SVGAGI. The CDR3 is 15 residues long. CDR3 protein: CASSLRPGQGYEQYF. The CDR3 DNA follows: TGTGCCAGCAGTCTACGCCCGGGACAGGGTTACGAGCAGTACTTC.

The CDR3 bases are TGTGCCAGCAGTTCCGCAGCCGGGACAGTCTATGGCTACACCTTC. This translates into CASSSAAGTVYGYTF. The V gene is TRBV28, the J gene TRBJ1-2, with TRBD1 matching 7 bases. The V segment lost 4 bases and the J segment 4 bases; nucleotides outside the gene matches: 9. In germline, CDR1 is MDHEN, CDR2 SYDVKM. The CDR3 contains 15 residues.

This clone occurred a few times. The J gene is TRBJ1-2, the V gene TRBV28; 7 positions agree with TRBD1. The CDR3 covers 14 residues. Germline values: CDR1 MDHEN, CDR2 SYDVKM. V dropped 4 bases and J dropped 8; count of bases not matched to a gene: 10. Written as DNA, the CDR3 is TGTGCCAGCAGTTACCCGGGGACAGTCATGGGCTACACCTTC. Amino acid sequence: CASSYPGTVMGYTF.

This clone came up a few times. The chain recombines TRBV20-1 with TRBJ2-3, with TRBD2 matching 7 bases. The germline V gene encodes CDR1 DFQATT and CDR2 SNEGSKA (reference sequence). The CDR3 length is 11 residues. CDR3 in amino acids: CRAGSTDTQYF. DNA of the CDR3: TGCAGAGCGGGGTCCACAGATACGCAGTATTTT.

The chain carries TRBV11-2 and TRBJ1-4; D gene unclear. CDR1 SGHAT and CDR2 FQNNGV come from the germline V gene. Trimming removed 1 base at V and 7 bases at J, with 13 bases between. The CDR3 consists of 15 residues. CDR3: CASSLVTTLGEKLFF. CDR3 DNA: TGTGCCAGCAGCTTAGTGACTACCCTAGGTGAAAAACTGTTTTTT.

This clone was seen a single time. This chain links TRBV5-8 with TRBJ2-2; 8 nucleotides line up with TRBD1. The CDR3 is 15 amino acids. Germline assignment: CDR1 SGHTS and CDR2 YDEGEE. V shed 5 bases, J shed 7 bases, and the junction held 10 bases outside the gene matches. CDR3 nucleotide sequence: TGTGCCAGCAGTACCCCCCAGGGGGCGAACGGGGAGCTGTTTTTT. Residues: CASSTPQGANGELFF.

The CDR3 DNA reads TGTGCCAGCAGCTTCATGGGGGGTAGCAATCAGCCCCAGCATTTT. Protein: CASSFMGGSNQPQHF. The chain links TRBV5-4 to TRBJ1-5, with D perhaps matching TRBD1 (5 bases). Germline assignment: CDR1 SGHNT and CDR2 YYREEE (reference sequence). Trimming stripped 2 bases from V and 0 bases from J, with 9 bases between. This CDR3 has 15 residues.

The chain recombines TRBV30 with TRBJ2-1, with 8 bases aligning to TRBD2. Germline loops: CDR1 GTSNPN, CDR2 SVGIG (reference sequence). The trim removed 1 base at V and 5 bases at J, leaving 4 bases unmatched. CDR3 length equals 14 residues. The CDR3 is CAWSEAGDNNEQFF. The CDR3 DNA is TGTGCCTGGAGTGAAGCGGGAGATAACAATGAGCAGTTCTTC.

V and J are TRBV30 and TRBJ2-5, with TRBD1 identical over 8 bases. J lost 5 bases, V lost 5 bases, and 10 bases had no gene match. The CDR3 extends over 14 amino acids. The germline gives CDR1 GTSNPN, CDR2 SVGIG (reference sequence). The CDR3 reads CAWGAGGEYETQYF. DNA of the CDR3: TGTGCCTGGGGAGCAGGGGGCGAGTACGAGACCCAGTACTTC.

This clone appeared once. The V gene is TRBV6-1, the J gene TRBJ2-7, with TRBD2 identical over 9 bases. With 4 bases clipped from V and 3 bases from J, the junction kept 13 bases outside the gene matches. The CDR3 consists of 17 residues. CDR1 is MNHNS and CDR2 is SASEGT in the germline V gene. In nucleotides, the CDR3 is TGTGCCAGCAGTGCCAGGTGGCTAGCGGGACCCAGCTACGAGCAGTACTTC. This encodes CASSARWLAGPSYEQYF.

The chain uses TRBV2 and TRBJ2-7, with TRBD2 identical over 13 bases. Germline assignment: CDR1 SNHLY and CDR2 FYNNEI. The CDR3 consists of 17 residues. Trimming took 4 bases from V and 1 from J; bases not matched to a gene: 7. CDR3 sequence reads: CASSAGLAGTSSYEQYF. The CDR3 DNA is TGTGCCAGCAGTGCGGGACTAGCGGGGACCTCGTCCTACGAGCAGTACTTC.